The present entry profiles one T cell receptor (beta chain) with its context. The antigen is not known. CDR1 and CDR2 (germline): LNHDA, SQIVND (reference sequence). This CDR3 has 13 residues. Deletions cut 10 bases from V and 7 bases from J, with 16 bases between. The data originate from a study of cytotoxic CD8 clonotypes in ibrutinib-treated CLL. Assay: immunoSEQ multiplex PCR; the TCRdb copy retains only in-frame clones and omits some. Of about 200,000 clones detected, around 70% appear once; the ten largest clones hold roughly an eighth. Whole-study results and caveats: Baseline clonality, above age-matched healthy donor levels, tracked circulating CD8+ T-cell counts.

This receptor was obtained from a human donor with chronic lymphocytic leukemia. Sequenced here: PBMCs, sampled after 24 months of ibrutinib treatment. J is TRBJ2-2 and V is TRBV19; possible D gene TRBD1, 5 bases. Here the CDR3 reads CATISPRDGELFF. The CDR3 DNA sequence: TGTGCCACCATCTCACCCAGGGACGGGGAGCTGTTTTTT.